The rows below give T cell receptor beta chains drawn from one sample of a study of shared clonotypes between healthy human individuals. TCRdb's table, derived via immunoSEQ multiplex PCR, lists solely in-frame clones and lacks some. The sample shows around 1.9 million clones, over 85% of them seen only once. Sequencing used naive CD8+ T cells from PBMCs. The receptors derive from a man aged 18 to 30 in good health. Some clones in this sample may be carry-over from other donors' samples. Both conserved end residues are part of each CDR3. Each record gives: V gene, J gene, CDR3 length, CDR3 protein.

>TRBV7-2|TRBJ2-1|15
CASSSRPGSTPEQFF
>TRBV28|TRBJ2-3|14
CASSSGTSSDTQYF
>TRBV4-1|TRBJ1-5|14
CASSLRDGNQPQHF
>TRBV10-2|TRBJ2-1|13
CASSESDRQTQFF
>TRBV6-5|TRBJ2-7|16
CASSYSGTSGSYEQYF
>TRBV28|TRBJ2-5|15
CASRLLTGGQETQYF
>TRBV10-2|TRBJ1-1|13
CASSDGGGTEAFF
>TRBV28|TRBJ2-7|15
CASSFPSGSINEQYF
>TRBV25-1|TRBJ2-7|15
CASSELGDNSYEQYF
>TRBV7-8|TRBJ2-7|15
CASSPVGTKTYEQYF
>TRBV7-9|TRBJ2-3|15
CASSLTSGFTDTQYF
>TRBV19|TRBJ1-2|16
CASQAGTGGLAGGYTF
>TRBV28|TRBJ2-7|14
CASRSEYSSYEQYF
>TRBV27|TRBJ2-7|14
CASSPGTGGYEQYF
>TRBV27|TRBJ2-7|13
CASMGGRASEQYF
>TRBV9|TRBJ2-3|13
CASSTTSTDTQYF
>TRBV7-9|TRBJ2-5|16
CASSLGFSGSPETQYF